These 6 T cell receptor beta chains came from one sample sequenced in a study of regulatory T cells in long-lasting Graves disease. Time point meaning: newly diagnosed GD, antithyroid drugs for less than 3 months. Extracted PBMC RNA gave rise to the TCR library. Through Arm-PCR of CDR3 regions and iRepertoire HTBI primers, TCR beta libraries were built. MiXCR, run by TCRdb on the multiplex PCR reads, gives a single entry per CDR3 protein. This table has hundreds of thousands of distinct CDR3 sequences, approximately 13% appearing once. The sample was also reused in another study, on T cells in Graves' hyperthyroidism and ophthalmopathy.

This material consisted of peripheral blood mononuclear cells (PBMCs), taken at new diagnosis, from a patient treated with antithyroid drugs. Every receptor here comes from a man aged 25 to 40 with Graves disease.

V usage is TRBV25-1 and J usage is TRBJ1-4; weak D call: TRBD1 (5 bases). The CDR3 is 12 residues long. Germline CDR1 and CDR2: MGHDK and SYGVNS. The V gene lost 4 bases and the J gene lost 10 bases, with 10 bases spanning the gap. CDR3 sequence (DNA): TGTGCCAGCAGTGCACAGGTCGGAAAACTGTTTTTT. As protein: CASSAQVGKLFF.

This clonotype was recorded many times. A single base separates this from a much larger clone, so it may be a read error. This chain uses TRBV2 with TRBJ1-5; D unclear. Trimming stripped 4 bases from V and 4 bases from J, with 5 bases between. CDR1 is SNHLY and CDR2 is FYNNEI in the germline V gene. The CDR3 runs to 12 residues. CDR3: CASSAPNQPQHF. The CDR3 coding sequence is TGTGCCAGCAGTGCTCCTAATCAGCCCCAGCATTTT.

This clonotype was found many times. The rearrangement links TRBV20-1 to TRBJ1-2; D unclear. Trimming removed 3 bases from V and 5 bases from J, with 4 bases in between. CDR3 length equals 10 residues. Germline V gives CDR1 DFQATT, CDR2 SNEGSKA (reference sequence). CDR3 sequence reads: CSASSYGYTF. For the CDR3, the DNA is TGCAGTGCTAGTAGTTATGGCTACACCTTC.

This clonotype occurred many times. The chain carries TRBV3-1 and TRBJ2-3, with 10 bases matching TRBD2. The CDR3 covers 16 residues. Per germline, CDR1 LGHDT and CDR2 YNNKEL (reference sequence). V lost 4 bases and J lost 1; bases outside the gene matches: 5. CDR3 bases: TGTGCCAGCAGCCCTCATGGGACTAGCGGCACAGATACGCAGTATTTT. Protein sequence: CASSPHGTSGTDTQYF.

This clonotype was counted a few times. The chain couples TRBV20-1 to TRBJ1-1; D not certain. V was cut by 7 bases and J by 3 bases, with 15 bases left in between. CDR1 and CDR2 from the germline V gene are DFQATT and SNEGSKA (reference sequence). The CDR3 is made up of 13 amino acids. CDR3 sequence: CSVWAGADTEAFF. In nucleotides, the CDR3 is TGCAGTGTTTGGGCGGGAGCGGACACTGAAGCTTTCTTT.

Notes on this clonotype: A read error may produce the germline difference seen at one junction end. J is TRBJ2-2 and V is TRBV6-5; D is possibly TRBD1 (6 bases). CDR1 and CDR2 from the germline V gene are MNHEY and SVGAGI. CDR3 length: 14 residues. Here the CDR3 reads CASSLSRGTGERFF. The CDR3 coding sequence is TGTGCCAGCAGTTTGAGCAGGGGCACCGGGGAGCGGTTTTTT.